A single TCR beta chain is shown here with its context. Germline CDR1 reads LGHDT; CDR2 reads YNNKEL (reference sequence). This CDR3 region has 15 residues. Unmatched junction bases numbered 7, after V lost 3 bases and J lost 6 bases. The sample belongs to a study of blood T cell repertoires in COVID-19. Looking at the study overall: Samples of COVID-19 (acute and convalescent) were obtained from the United States, Italy and Spain. Sample material is recorded as cDNA or gDNA derived from T cells, B-cell-depleted T cells, or PBMCs.

How the authors handled the data: Reference gene primer amplification gave estimated nucleated cell counts. TCRdb's copy holds only in-frame clones and misses some; the assay was immunoSEQ multiplex PCR. That table gives V, J and clone size, and the DNA gave D and trimming. The sample includes fewer than 80,000 clones, 90% of them seen just once. The sequenced sample consisted of peripheral blood. The origin of this receptor is a human donor in a cohort sampled during active COVID-19. The rearrangement links TRBV3-1 (or the pseudogene TRBV3-2) to TRBJ2-3, with 9 nucleotides matching TRBD2. The CDR3, as DNA: TGTGCCAGCAGCCAGGGCGGGGGGGGCCCCGATACGCAGTATTTT. Residues: CASSQGGGGPDTQYF.